These 9 T cell receptor beta chains share one sample of origin, sequenced in a study of cytotoxic CD8 clonotypes in ibrutinib-treated CLL. Clones were read by immunoSEQ multiplex PCR, and TCRdb kept only the in-frame ones, dropping some. Of approximately 30,000 clones in the sample, 69% were seen once. The material was PBMCs, obtained after 24 months of ibrutinib treatment. These receptor sequences come from a human donor with chronic lymphocytic leukemia.

The J gene is TRBJ1-5, the V gene TRBV27; 10 bases agree with TRBD1. The V and J ends lost 2 bases and 5 bases, in that order; junction bases with no gene match: 3. Germline CDR1 reads MNHEY; CDR2 reads SMNVEV (reference sequence). The length of the CDR3 is 15 residues. The CDR3 DNA reads as TGTGCCAGCAGTTTAGGACAGGGGGGGGATCAGCCCCAGCATTTT. Translation: CASSLGQGGDQPQHF.

This chain joins TRBV30 and TRBJ2-7; no firm D call. V lost 4 bases and J lost 4, with 11 bases in between. CDR3 length: 12 residues. In germline, CDR1 is GTSNPN, CDR2 SVGIG (reference sequence). The CDR3 here is CAWTPPGYEQYF. Written as DNA, the CDR3 is TGTGCCTGGACCCCCCCGGGTTACGAGCAGTACTTC.

This sequence joins TRBV9 and TRBJ1-2; D is undetermined. The germline V gene has CDR1 SGDLS and CDR2 YYNGEE. CDR3 length: 14 residues. V lost 3 bases to trimming and J lost 0 bases, with 9 bases between them. The CDR3 loop reads CASSGTGTNYGYTF. CDR3 nucleotide sequence: TGTGCCAGCAGCGGGACGGGTACTAACTATGGCTACACCTTC.

Only a few counts were recorded for this clone. The V gene is TRBV20-1, the J gene TRBJ1-1; D not resolved. V was trimmed by 7 bases and J by 3 bases, leaving 9 bases between them. The CDR3 extends over 11 amino acids. From germline, CDR1 is DFQATT and CDR2 SNEGSKA (reference sequence). The CDR3 region is CSGNRDTEAFF. For the CDR3, the DNA is TGCAGTGGCAACCGGGACACTGAAGCTTTCTTT.

The J gene is TRBJ2-3, the V gene TRBV9; the match to TRBD1 covers 8 bases. Germline V CDR1 and CDR2: SGDLS, YYNGEE. The CDR3 loop spans 15 amino acids. Trimming removed 4 bases from V and 3 bases from J; junction bases left unmatched: 7. CDR3 region: CASSSYRGRTDTQYF. CDR3 bases: TGTGCCAGCAGCTCTTACAGGGGGAGAACAGATACGCAGTATTTT.

The chain employs TRBV6-5 and TRBJ1-2, with 7 positions matching TRBD1. V trimming: 2 bases; J trimming: 8 bases; junction bases outside the gene matches: 8. Germline CDR1 reads MNHEY; CDR2 reads SVGAGI. CDR3 length equals 14 residues. CDR3 DNA: TGTGCCAGCAGTTACGAGGCAGGGGGATACGGCTACACCTTC. Protein product: CASSYEAGGYGYTF.

This clone has more than one count but fewer than ten. This chain uses TRBV9 with TRBJ2-2, with D possibly being TRBD1 (5 bases). This CDR3 contains 16 residues. V lost 2 bases, J lost 5 bases, and 16 bases lay in between. Germline loops: CDR1 SGDLS, CDR2 YYNGEE. The CDR3 DNA reads TGTGCCAGCAGCGTCCAGGGCCTGGGGCGGACCGGGGAGCTGTTTTTT. Its translation is CASSVQGLGRTGELFF.

This clone has a single count. This rearrangement joins TRBV4-2 to TRBJ2-5, with 10 nucleotides matching TRBD2. The V and J ends lost 0 bases and 4 bases, in that order; junction bases with no gene match: 5. The germline V gene has CDR1 LGHNA and CDR2 YNFKEQ. CDR3 size: 16 residues. The CDR3 sequence: CASSQDQRGGLETQYF. The CDR3 bases are TGTGCCAGCAGCCAAGACCAGCGGGGGGGCCTAGAGACCCAGTACTTC.

This clone was seen more than once but under ten times. CDR3 DNA sequence: TGTGCCAGCAGCTTAGCCATGAACTACGAGCAGTACTTC. Translating gives CASSLAMNYEQYF. The chain employs TRBV7-9 and TRBJ2-7; D call uncertain. Trimming removed 0 bases from V and 3 bases from J, with 6 bases in between. The CDR3 extends over 13 amino acids. In germline, CDR1 is SEHNR, CDR2 FQNEAQ (reference sequence).